What follows are 9 T cell receptor beta chains derived from one specimen sequenced in a study of CD4 T cells in relation to SARS-CoV-2 and coronaviruses. Before the COVID-19 pandemic, during about 2011-2019, CD4+ T cells were taken from unexposed donors. Measured with immunoSEQ multiplex PCR; TCRdb has only the in-frame clones, and not every one. The sample includes 55,000 to 75,000 clones, over 70% seen only once; the top ten take 1.6%. Sequencing was carried out using memory CD4+ T cells from PBMCs. These TCRs come from a human donor in good health.

V and J are TRBV28 and TRBJ2-3; weak D call: TRBD1 (6 bases). The CDR3 spans 15 residues. Germline CDR1 and CDR2: MDHEN and SYDVKM. The V gene lost 5 bases and the J gene lost 1 base, with 13 bases spanning the gap. This CDR3 is CASSPPTGGTDTQYF. Here the CDR3 DNA reads TGTGCCAGCAGTCCGCCGACAGGAGGCACAGATACGCAGTATTTT. Variable domain in full (rest from reference TRBV28 and TRBJ2-3): DVKVTQSSRYLVKRTGEKVFLECVQDMDHENMFWYRQDPGLGLRLIYFSYDVKMKEKGDIPEGYSVSREKKERFSLILESASTNQTSMYLCASSPPTGGTDTQYFGPGTRLTVL.

The chain employs TRBV6-2 or TRBV6-3 and TRBJ1-2; D remains unclear. This CDR3 contains 12 residues. The germline gives CDR1 MNHEY, CDR2 SVGEGT. Trimming took off 2 bases at V and 7 bases at J, with 8 bases between the two ends. The CDR3 sequence: CASSYRLLGYTF. DNA of the CDR3: TGTGCCAGCAGTTACCGGCTACTTGGCTACACCTTC.

CDR3 DNA: TGTGCCAGCAGCCCCCGAGGCACTGGGATCAACGAGCAGTACTTC. Its translation: CASSPRGTGINEQYF. The chain links TRBV5-8 to TRBJ2-7; the D is unclear. The CDR3 runs to 15 residues. CDR1 and CDR2 from the germline V gene are SGHTS and YDEGEE. V gave up 4 bases and J gave up 5 bases, with 19 bases separating them.

The chain is built from TRBV29-1 and TRBJ2-3; the match to TRBD2 covers 9 bases. This CDR3 comprises 15 residues. CDR1 SQVTM and CDR2 ANQGSEA come from the germline V gene. V was pared by 1 base and J by 3 bases, with 5 bases of the junction left unmatched. The CDR3 reads CSVEGAGGPTDTQYF. As DNA, the CDR3 is TGCAGCGTTGAAGGCGCGGGAGGGCCTACAGATACGCAGTATTTT.

The chain combines TRBV9 with TRBJ1-1; TRBD1 might be the D (5 bases). Germline CDR1 and CDR2: SGDLS and YYNGEE. CDR3 length: 16 amino acids. Trimming stripped 1 base from V and 1 base from J, with 14 bases between. The DNA for the CDR3 is TGTGCCAGCAGCGTATCTACTATCGGGACGAACACTGAAGCTTTCTTT. Protein sequence: CASSVSTIGTNTEAFF.

The chain carries TRBV6-5 and TRBJ2-7; the D gene is possibly TRBD1 (6 bases). Germline CDR1 reads MNHEY; CDR2 reads SVGAGI. V was clipped by 8 bases and J by 8 bases, with 16 bases between them. The CDR3 has 12 residues. CDR3 region: CASDGRDTKQYF. The CDR3 nucleotides read TGTGCCAGCGACGGCCGGGACACCAAGCAGTACTTC.

The V call is TRBV6-1, the J call TRBJ1-5, with D unclear. The germline V gene encodes CDR1 MNHNS and CDR2 SASEGT. The V and J ends lost 6 bases and 6 bases respectively, with 6 bases between them. CDR3 length: 11 residues. The CDR3 reads CASRGAQPQHF. Here the CDR3 DNA reads TGTGCCAGCAGGGGAGCTCAGCCCCAGCATTTT.

The genes are TRBV7-2 and TRBJ2-1; TRBD2 might be the D (7 bases). V lost 3 bases to trimming and J lost 7 bases, with 10 bases between them. The CDR3 contains 13 residues. The V gene's germline CDR1 is SGHTA and CDR2 FQGNSA. CDR3 sequence: CASSFRGGNEQFF. CDR3 nucleotides: TGTGCCAGCAGCTTTAGGGGGGGGAATGAGCAGTTCTTC.

The chain combines TRBV24-1 with TRBJ2-2; 10 bases are a match to TRBD1. The length of the CDR3 is 13 residues. CDR1 and CDR2 (germline): KGHDR, SFDVKD. V gave up 7 bases and J gave up 6 bases; unmatched junction bases: 1. CDR3 residues: CATRGQGSGELFF. Written as DNA, the CDR3 is TGTGCCACCAGGGGACAGGGGTCCGGGGAGCTGTTTTTT.